The 9 T cell receptor beta chains below come from one sample, sequenced in a study of cytomegalovirus exposure and HLA in healthy donors. Primers: 60 Vbeta forward and 13 Jbeta reverse. The table came from immunoSEQ multiplex PCR; TCRdb's copy has only in-frame clones and leaves some out. Here the sample spans 97,000 or so clones, roughly three quarters being singletons. The source material was PBMCs. These receptor sequences come from a male donor in good health and CMV-seropositive.

A few counts support this clone. The V gene is TRBV9, the J gene TRBJ2-5; D perhaps matches TRBD1 (5 bases). There are 13 residues in the CDR3. Trimming took 4 bases from V and 1 from J, leaving 8 bases between them. Germline V lookup: CDR1 SGDLS, CDR2 YYNGEE. The CDR3 reads CASSQTVQETQYF. Written as DNA, the CDR3 is TGTGCCAGCAGCCAGACAGTCCAAGAGACCCAGTACTTC.

The V call is TRBV7-2, the J call TRBJ2-3; the match to TRBD2 covers 7 bases. Germline V gene data show CDR1 as SGHTA and CDR2 as FQGNSA. The CDR3 consists of 11 residues. V lost 3 bases and J lost 14; bases outside the gene matches: 5. The CDR3 bases are TGTGCCAGCAGCTTCCAGCGGGAAGGGTATTTT. Translated, it gives CASSFQREGYF.

This clone has just one count. The chain joins TRBV5-5 to TRBJ2-7; possible D gene TRBD2, 6 bases. The ends were cut back, 0 bases at V and 6 bases at J, with 19 bases in the middle. The CDR3 is 16 amino acids. CDR1 SGHKS and CDR2 YYEKEE come from the germline V gene (reference sequence). CDR3 residues: CASSLDVRTRGAEQYF. The CDR3 nucleotides read TGTGCCAGCAGCTTGGACGTAAGGACGCGCGGGGCCGAGCAGTACTTC.

The V and J genes are TRBV5-1 and TRBJ2-1; maybe TRBD1 (6 bases). The CDR3 consists of 14 residues. The V gene lost 0 bases and the J gene lost 10 bases, with 14 bases spanning the gap. Per the germline V gene, CDR1 is SGHRS and CDR2 is YFSETQ. The DNA for the CDR3 is TGCGCCAGCAGCTTGGCCAATATCGGGACAGAGCAGTTCTTC. This codes for CASSLANIGTEQFF.

The genes are TRBV5-6 and TRBJ2-2; tentative D call: TRBD2 (7 bases). V was cut by 4 bases and J by 2 bases, with 15 bases left in between. This CDR3 is 16 amino acids long. Per germline, CDR1 SGHDT and CDR2 YYEEEE. The CDR3 region has the DNA TGTGCCAGCAGCCGGAGGGGGGGTGTTAACACCGGGGAGCTGTTTTTT. Its translation: CASSRRGGVNTGELFF.

This chain uses TRBV11-2 with TRBJ2-3, with TRBD2 matching over 9 bases. J gave up 8 bases and V 3 bases, and 9 bases lay outside the gene matches. The CDR3 spans 15 residues. Germline V gene lookup returns CDR1 SGHAT and CDR2 FQNNGV. CDR3 DNA sequence: TGTGCCAGCAGCTTGACCGGGACTAGCTGGGGTACGCAGTATTTT. Amino acids: CASSLTGTSWGTQYF.

The V and J genes are TRBV15 and TRBJ2-5, with a possible D match to TRBD1 (5 bases). The CDR3 totals 15 residues. Between the trimmed V and J ends, which lost 3 bases and 1 base, there was a span of 12 bases. Germline assignment: CDR1 LNHNV and CDR2 YYDKDF (reference sequence). CDR3 in DNA: TGTGCCACCAGCAGTAACTTTCAGGGCCAAGAGACCCAGTACTTC. This encodes CATSSNFQGQETQYF.

The chain recombines TRBV19 with TRBJ1-5; no clear D. CDR1 is LNHDA, CDR2 SQIVND, per germline (reference sequence). The CDR3 consists of 14 residues. The germline V and J ends were trimmed by 3 bases and 5 bases, with 11 bases remaining between them. The CDR3 DNA reads as TGTGCCAGTAGTATTGGAGGAGGAGATCAGCCCCAGCATTTT. Translation gives CASSIGGGDQPQHF. The variable domain in full, with the rest retrieved from reference TRBV19 and TRBJ1-5, is DGGITQSPKYLFRKEGQNVTLSCEQNLNHDAMYWYRQDPGQGLRLIYYSQIVNDFQKGDIAEGYSVSREKKESFPLTVTSAQKNPTAFYLCASSIGGGDQPQHFGDGTRLSIL.

This clone was recorded a few times. This chain uses TRBV4-2 with TRBJ2-7, with 11 bases identical to TRBD2. CDR3 size: 15 residues. CDR1 is LGHNA and CDR2 is YNFKEQ in the germline V gene. With 1 base clipped from V and 5 bases from J, the junction kept 4 bases outside the gene matches. CDR3 nucleotide sequence: TGTGCCAGCAGCCAAGTCCTAGCGGGAGGTCACGAGCAGTACTTC. Amino acid sequence: CASSQVLAGGHEQYF.